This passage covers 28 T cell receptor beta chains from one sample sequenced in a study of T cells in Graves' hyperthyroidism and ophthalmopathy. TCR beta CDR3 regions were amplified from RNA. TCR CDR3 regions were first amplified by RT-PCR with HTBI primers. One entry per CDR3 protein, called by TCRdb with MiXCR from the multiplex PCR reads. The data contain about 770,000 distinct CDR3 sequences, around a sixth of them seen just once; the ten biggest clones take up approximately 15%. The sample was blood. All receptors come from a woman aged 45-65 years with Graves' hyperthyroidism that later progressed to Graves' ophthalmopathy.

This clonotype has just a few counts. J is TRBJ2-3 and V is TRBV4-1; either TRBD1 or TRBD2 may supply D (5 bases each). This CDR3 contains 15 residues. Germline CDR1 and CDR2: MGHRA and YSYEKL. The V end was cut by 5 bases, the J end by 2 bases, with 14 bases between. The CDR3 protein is CASSSGTPTTDTQYF. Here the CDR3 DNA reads TGCGCCAGCAGCTCCGGGACCCCCACCACAGATACGCAGTATTTT.

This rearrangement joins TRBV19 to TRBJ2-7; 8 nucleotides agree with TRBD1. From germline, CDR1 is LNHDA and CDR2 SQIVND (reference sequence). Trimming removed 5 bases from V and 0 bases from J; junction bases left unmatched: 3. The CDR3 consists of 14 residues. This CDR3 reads CASSVTGDSYEQYF. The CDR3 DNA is TGTGCCAGTAGTGTGACAGGGGACTCCTACGAGCAGTACTTC.

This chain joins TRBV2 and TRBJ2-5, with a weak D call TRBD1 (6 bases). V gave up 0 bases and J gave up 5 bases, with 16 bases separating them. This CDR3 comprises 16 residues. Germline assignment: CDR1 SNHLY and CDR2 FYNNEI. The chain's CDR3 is CASSEAPRGLWETQYF. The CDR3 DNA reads TGTGCCAGCAGTGAAGCCCCGAGGGGGTTATGGGAGACCCAGTACTTC.

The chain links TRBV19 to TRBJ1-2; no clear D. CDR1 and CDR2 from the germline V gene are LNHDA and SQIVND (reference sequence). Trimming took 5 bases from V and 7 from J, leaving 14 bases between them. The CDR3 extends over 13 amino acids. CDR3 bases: TGTGCCAGTAGTGTTCAGTTATTCCGTGGCTACACCTTC. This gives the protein CASSVQLFRGYTF.

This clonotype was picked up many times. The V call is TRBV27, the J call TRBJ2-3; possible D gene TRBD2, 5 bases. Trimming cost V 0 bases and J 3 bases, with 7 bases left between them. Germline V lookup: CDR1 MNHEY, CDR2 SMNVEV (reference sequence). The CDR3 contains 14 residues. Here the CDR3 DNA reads TGTGCCAGCAGTTTATCGACGGGGACAGATACGCAGTATTTT. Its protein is CASSLSTGTDTQYF.

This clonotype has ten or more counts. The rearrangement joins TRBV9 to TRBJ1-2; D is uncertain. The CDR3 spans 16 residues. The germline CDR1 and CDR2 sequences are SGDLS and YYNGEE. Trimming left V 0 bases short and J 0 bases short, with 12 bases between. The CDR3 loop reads CASSVEATAANYGYTF. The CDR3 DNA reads TGTGCCAGCAGCGTAGAAGCAACCGCGGCTAACTATGGCTACACCTTC. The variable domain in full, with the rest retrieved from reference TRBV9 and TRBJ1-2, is DSGVTQTPKHLITATGQRVTLRCSPRSGDLSVYWYQQSLDQGLQFLIQYYNGEERAKGNILERFSAQQFPDLHSELNLSSLELGDSALYFCASSVEATAANYGYTFGSGTRLTVV.

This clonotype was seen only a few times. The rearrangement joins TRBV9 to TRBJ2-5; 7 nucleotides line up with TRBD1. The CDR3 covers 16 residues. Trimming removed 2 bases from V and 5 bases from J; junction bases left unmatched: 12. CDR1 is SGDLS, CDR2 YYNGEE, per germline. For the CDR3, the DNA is TGTGCCAGCAGCGTGGGGATACAGGGGATGCGGGAGACCCAGTACTTC. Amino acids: CASSVGIQGMRETQYF.

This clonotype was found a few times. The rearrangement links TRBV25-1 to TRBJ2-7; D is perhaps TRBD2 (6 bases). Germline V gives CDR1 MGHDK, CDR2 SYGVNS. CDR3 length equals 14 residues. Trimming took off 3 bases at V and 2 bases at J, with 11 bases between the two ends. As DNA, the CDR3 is TGTGCCAGCAGTGACCTGTCGGGGGCCTACGAGCAGTACTTC. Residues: CASSDLSGAYEQYF.

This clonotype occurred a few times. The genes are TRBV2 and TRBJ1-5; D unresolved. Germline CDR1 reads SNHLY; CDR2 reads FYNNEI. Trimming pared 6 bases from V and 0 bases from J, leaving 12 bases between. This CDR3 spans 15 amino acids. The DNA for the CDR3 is TGTGCCAGCAGCCGAACTCATTATAGCAATCAGCCCCAGCATTTT. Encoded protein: CASSRTHYSNQPQHF.

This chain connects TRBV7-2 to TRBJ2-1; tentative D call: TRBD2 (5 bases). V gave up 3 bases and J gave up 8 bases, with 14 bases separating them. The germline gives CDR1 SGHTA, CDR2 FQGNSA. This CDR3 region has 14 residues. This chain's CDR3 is CASSFVEGGHEQFF. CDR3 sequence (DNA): TGTGCCAGCAGCTTTGTTGAGGGTGGGCATGAGCAGTTCTTC.

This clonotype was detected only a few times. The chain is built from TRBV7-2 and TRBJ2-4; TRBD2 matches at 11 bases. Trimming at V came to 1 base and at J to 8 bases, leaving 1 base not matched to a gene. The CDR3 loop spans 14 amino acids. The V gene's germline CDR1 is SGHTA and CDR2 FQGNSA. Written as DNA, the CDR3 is TGTGCCAGCAGCTTAGAACTAGCGGGGGACATTCAGTACTTC. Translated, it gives CASSLELAGDIQYF.

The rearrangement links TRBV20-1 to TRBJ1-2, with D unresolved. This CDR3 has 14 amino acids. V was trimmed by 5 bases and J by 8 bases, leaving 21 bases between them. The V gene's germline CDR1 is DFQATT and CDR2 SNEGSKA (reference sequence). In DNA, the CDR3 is TGCAGTGCTTCGGAACTTCGGGAAGGGCGAGGCTACACCTTC. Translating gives CSASELREGRGYTF.

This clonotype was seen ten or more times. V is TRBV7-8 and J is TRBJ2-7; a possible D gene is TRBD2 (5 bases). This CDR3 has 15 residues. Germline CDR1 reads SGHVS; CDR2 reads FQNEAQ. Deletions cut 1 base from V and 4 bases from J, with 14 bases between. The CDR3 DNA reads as TGTGCCAGCAGCTTAGACCCCGAGGGCGGGTACGAGCAGTACTTC. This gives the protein CASSLDPEGGYEQYF.

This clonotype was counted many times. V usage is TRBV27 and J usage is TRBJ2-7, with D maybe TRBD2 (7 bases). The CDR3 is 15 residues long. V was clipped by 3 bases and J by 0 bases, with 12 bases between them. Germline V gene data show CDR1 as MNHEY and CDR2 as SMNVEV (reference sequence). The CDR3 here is CASSLGGGYSYEQYF. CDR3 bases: TGTGCCAGCAGTTTGGGAGGGGGGTACTCCTACGAGCAGTACTTC.

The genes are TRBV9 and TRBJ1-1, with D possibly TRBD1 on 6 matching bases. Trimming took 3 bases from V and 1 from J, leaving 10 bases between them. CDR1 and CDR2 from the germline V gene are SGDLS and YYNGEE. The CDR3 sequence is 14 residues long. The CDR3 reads CASSGQVTNTEAFF. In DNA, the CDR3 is TGTGCCAGCAGCGGACAGGTTACGAACACTGAAGCTTTCTTT.

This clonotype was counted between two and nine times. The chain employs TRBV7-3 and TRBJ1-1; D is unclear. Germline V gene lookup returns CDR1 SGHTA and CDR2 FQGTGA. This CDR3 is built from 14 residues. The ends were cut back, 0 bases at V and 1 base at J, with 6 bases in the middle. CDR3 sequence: CASSLTVENTEAFF. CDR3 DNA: TGTGCCAGCAGCTTAACGGTCGAGAACACTGAAGCTTTCTTT.

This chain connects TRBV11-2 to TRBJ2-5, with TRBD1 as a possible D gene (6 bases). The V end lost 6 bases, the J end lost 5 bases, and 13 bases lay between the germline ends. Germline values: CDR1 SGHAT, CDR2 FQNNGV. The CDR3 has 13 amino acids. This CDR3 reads CASSTGLRETQYF. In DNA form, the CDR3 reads TGTGCCAGCAGTACAGGGTTGCGGGAGACCCAGTACTTC.

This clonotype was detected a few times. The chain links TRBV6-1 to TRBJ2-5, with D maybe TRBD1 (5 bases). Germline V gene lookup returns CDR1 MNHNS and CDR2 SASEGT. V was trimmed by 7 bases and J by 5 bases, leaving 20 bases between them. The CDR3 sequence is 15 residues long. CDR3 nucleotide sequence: TGTGCCAGCATCGATCACAGGCCGCGCCTGGAGACCCAGTACTTC. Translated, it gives CASIDHRPRLETQYF.

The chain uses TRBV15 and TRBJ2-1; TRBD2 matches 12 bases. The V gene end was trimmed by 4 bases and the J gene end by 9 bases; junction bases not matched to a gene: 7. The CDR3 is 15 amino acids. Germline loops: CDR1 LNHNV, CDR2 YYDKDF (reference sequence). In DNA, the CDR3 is TGTGCCACCAGCACTAGACTAGCGGGGGACACTGAGCAGTTCTTC. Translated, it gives CATSTRLAGDTEQFF.

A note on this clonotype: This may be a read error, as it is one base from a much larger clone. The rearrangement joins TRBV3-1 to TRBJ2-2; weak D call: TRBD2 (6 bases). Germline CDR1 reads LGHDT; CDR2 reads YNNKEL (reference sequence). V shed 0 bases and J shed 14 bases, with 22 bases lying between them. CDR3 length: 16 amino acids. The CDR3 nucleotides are TGTGCCAGCAGCCAAGATGGCGGGGAACCCCCGGGGAGACTGTTTTTT. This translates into CASSQDGGEPPGRLFF.

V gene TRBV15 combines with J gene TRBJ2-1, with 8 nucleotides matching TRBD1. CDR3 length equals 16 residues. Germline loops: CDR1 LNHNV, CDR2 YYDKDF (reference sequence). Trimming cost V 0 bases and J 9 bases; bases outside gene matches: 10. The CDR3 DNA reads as TGTGCCACCAGCAGAGATCTGAGACAGGGGACAAGTGAGCAGTTCTTC. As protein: CATSRDLRQGTSEQFF. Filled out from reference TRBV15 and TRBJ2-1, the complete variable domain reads DAMVIQNPRYQVTQFGKPVTLSCSQTLNHNVMYWYQQKSSQAPKLLFHYYDKDFNNEADTPDNFQSRRPNTSFCFLDIRSPGLGDTAMYLCATSRDLRQGTSEQFFGPGTRLTVL.

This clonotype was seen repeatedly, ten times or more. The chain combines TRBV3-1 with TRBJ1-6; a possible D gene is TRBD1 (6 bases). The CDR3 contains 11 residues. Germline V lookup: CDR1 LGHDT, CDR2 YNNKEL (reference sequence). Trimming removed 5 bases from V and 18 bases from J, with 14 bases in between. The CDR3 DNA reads TGTGCCAGCAGCAACACAGGGATGCACCACTTT. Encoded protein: CASSNTGMHHF.

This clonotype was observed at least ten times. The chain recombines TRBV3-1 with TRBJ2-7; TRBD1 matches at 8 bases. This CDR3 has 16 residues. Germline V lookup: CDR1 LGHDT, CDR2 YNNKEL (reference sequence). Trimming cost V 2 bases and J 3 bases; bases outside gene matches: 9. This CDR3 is CASSQPGQGRIYEQYF. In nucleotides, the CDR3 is TGTGCCAGCAGCCAACCCGGACAGGGTAGGATCTACGAGCAGTACTTC.

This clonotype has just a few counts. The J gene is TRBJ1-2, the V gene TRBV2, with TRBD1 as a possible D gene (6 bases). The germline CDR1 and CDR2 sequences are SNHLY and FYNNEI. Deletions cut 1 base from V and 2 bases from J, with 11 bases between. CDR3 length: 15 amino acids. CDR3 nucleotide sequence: TGTGCCAGCAGTGAAGAGCGGGGGCGCAACTATGGCTACACCTTC. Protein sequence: CASSEERGRNYGYTF. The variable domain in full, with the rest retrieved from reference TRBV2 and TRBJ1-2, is EPEVTQTPSHQVTQMGQEVILRCVPISNHLYFYWYRQILGQKVEFLVSFYNNEISEKSEIFDDQFSVERPDGSNFTLKIRSTKLEDSAMYFCASSEERGRNYGYTFGSGTRLTVV.

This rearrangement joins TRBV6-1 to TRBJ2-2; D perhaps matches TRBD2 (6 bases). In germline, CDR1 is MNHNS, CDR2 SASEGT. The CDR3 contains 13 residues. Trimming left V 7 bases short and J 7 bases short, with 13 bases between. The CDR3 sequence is CASTPRDFGELFF. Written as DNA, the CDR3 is TGTGCCAGCACCCCCCGGGACTTCGGGGAGCTGTTTTTT.

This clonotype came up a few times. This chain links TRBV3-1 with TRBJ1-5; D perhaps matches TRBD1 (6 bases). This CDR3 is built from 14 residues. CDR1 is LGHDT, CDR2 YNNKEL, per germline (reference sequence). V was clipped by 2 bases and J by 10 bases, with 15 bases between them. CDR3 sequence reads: CASSQQGLEGPQHF. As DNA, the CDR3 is TGTGCCAGCAGCCAACAGGGGCTAGAGGGACCCCAGCATTTT.

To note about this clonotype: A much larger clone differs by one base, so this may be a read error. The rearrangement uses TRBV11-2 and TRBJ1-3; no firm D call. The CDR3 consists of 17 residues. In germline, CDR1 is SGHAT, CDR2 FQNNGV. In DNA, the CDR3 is TGTACCAGCAGCTTAGATCAAACGGACTTCTCTGGAAACACCATATATTTT. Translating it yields CTSSLDQTDFSGNTIYF.

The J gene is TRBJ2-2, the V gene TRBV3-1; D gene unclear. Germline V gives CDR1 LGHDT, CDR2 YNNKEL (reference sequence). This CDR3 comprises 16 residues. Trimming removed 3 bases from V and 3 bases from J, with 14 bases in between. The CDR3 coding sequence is TGTGCCAGCAGCCATTATTGGGTTGGCGACACCGGGGAGCTGTTTTTT. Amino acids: CASSHYWVGDTGELFF.